This TCR beta chain was found in a study of cytomegalovirus exposure and HLA in healthy donors. Study-level background: A previous analysis identified 90 million to 140 million unique TCR beta sequences derived from about 180 million T cells.

This clone was seen a few times. Antigen: not known. This PCR relied on a set of 60 Vbeta primers and 13 Jbeta primers. The repertoire was sequenced with immunoSEQ multiplex PCR; TCRdb's copy has only in-frame clones and lacks some. The sample lists 150,000 to 200,000 clones; roughly 80% were seen once. CDR1 is LNHDA and CDR2 is SQIVND in the germline V gene (reference sequence). Trimming removed 6 bases from V and 5 bases from J, with 23 bases in between. CDR3 size: 17 residues. General study findings and limits: Many donors carried some public TCRs, although rarity characterized most TCR sequences.

This TCR was recovered from a man in his thirties or forties in good health and CMV-seropositive. This chain connects TRBV19 to TRBJ1-5, with D possibly matching TRBD1 (5 bases). The sample taken for sequencing was PBMCs. CDR3 nucleotide sequence: TGTGCCAGTAGGAACCGAACAAGGGGCAGGGTTGATCAGCCCCAGCATTTT. It codes for CASRNRTRGRVDQPQHF.